Listed below are T cell receptor beta chains from one sample, sequenced in a study of blood T cell repertoires in COVID-19. Clones were sequenced by immunoSEQ multiplex PCR, and TCRdb holds only the in-frame ones, with some missing. In the table there are 250,000 to 300,000 clones, about 89% of which are singletons. The sample consisted of peripheral blood. Receptors were obtained from a woman in her forties who had recovered from COVID-19. Each CDR3 is given with its conserved first and last residue. Each record gives: D gene, V gene, CDR3 length, clone size, J gene, CDR3 protein, CDR3 DNA. D genes are given only for firm matches. The size field is filled for only some rows; it gives once, few, many or a size class.

TRBD1	TRBV24-1	16	NA	TRBJ1-5	CATSDSQGGGNQPQHF	TGTGCCACCAGTGATTCTCAGGGGGGCGGCAATCAGCCCCAGCATTTT
NA	TRBV29-1	12	once	TRBJ1-4	CSPNKGAEKLFF	TGCAGCCCGAACAAGGGAGCTGAAAAACTGTTTTTT
TRBD2	TRBV6-5	14	NA	TRBJ2-7	CASRGTSGSYEQYF	TGTGCCAGCAGGGGGACTAGCGGGTCGTACGAGCAGTACTTC
TRBD1	TRBV7-8	15	NA	TRBJ2-7	CASSTRQGLTYEQYF	TGTGCCAGCAGCACCAGACAGGGGCTGACCTACGAGCAGTACTTC
TRBD1	TRBV7-2	14	NA	TRBJ2-1	CASSLGQFTNEQFF	TGTGCCAGCAGCTTGGGACAGTTTACTAATGAGCAGTTCTTC
NA	TRBV27	13	NA	TRBJ1-1	CASSSGYGTEAFF	TGTGCCAGCAGCTCCGGGTACGGCACTGAAGCTTTCTTT
NA	TRBV7-2	16	NA	TRBJ2-2	CASSQSGDINTGELFF	TGTGCCAGCAGCCAATCCGGGGACATTAACACCGGGGAGCTGTTTTTT
NA	TRBV19	17	NA	TRBJ1-4	CASSSQSRGGTNEKLFF	TGTGCCAGTAGTTCCCAGAGTAGGGGAGGAACTAATGAAAAACTGTTTTTT
TRBD2	TRBV3-1/TRBV3-2	17	NA	TRBJ2-7	CASSQGPTSGGAYEQYF	TGTGCCAGCAGCCAAGGGCCCACTAGCGGGGGGGCCTACGAGCAGTACTTC
TRBD1	TRBV19	17	NA	TRBJ1-5	CASSFVGTGGAGQPQHF	TGTGCCAGTAGTTTTGTGGGAACAGGGGGCGCAGGGCAGCCCCAGCATTTT
TRBD1	TRBV2	14	NA	TRBJ2-1	CASRAGRGLDEQFF	TGTGCCAGCAGGGCGGGTAGGGGGCTGGATGAGCAGTTCTTC
TRBD2	TRBV11-2	15	NA	TRBJ2-3	CASSPLAGGTDTQYF	TGTGCCAGCAGCCCCCTAGCGGGAGGGACAGATACGCAGTATTTT
TRBD2	TRBV5-1	17	NA	TRBJ2-3	CASRSLAGISSTDTQYF	TGCGCCAGCAGGAGTCTAGCGGGAATATCTAGCACAGATACGCAGTATTTT
TRBD2	TRBV3-1/TRBV3-2	15	NA	TRBJ2-3	CASSQLAGVADTQYF	TGTGCCAGCAGCCAACTAGCGGGAGTGGCAGATACGCAGTATTTT
NA	TRBV18	17	NA	TRBJ1-1	CASSPSEGLVGDTEAFF	TGTGCCAGCTCACCATCGGAAGGGCTCGTCGGGGACACTGAAGCTTTCTTT
NA	TRBV10-1	14	NA	TRBJ1-1	CASSPMGAGTEAFF	TGCGCCAGCAGCCCTATGGGGGCCGGTACTGAAGCTTTCTTT
TRBD2	TRBV27	14	NA	TRBJ2-4	CASSLGGRGNIQYF	TGTGCCAGCAGTTTAGGCGGGCGGGGGAACATTCAGTACTTC
NA	TRBV29-1	16	NA	TRBJ2-1	CSVEDHAQGGGNEQFF	TGCAGCGTTGAAGATCATGCACAGGGAGGGGGTAATGAGCAGTTCTTC
NA	TRBV15	12	NA	TRBJ2-5	CATSIPRETQYF	TGTGCCACCAGCATTCCACGGGAGACCCAGTACTTC
NA	TRBV30	15	NA	TRBJ1-5	CAWSVPGDFDQPQHF	TGTGCCTGGAGTGTACCAGGGGATTTTGATCAGCCCCAGCATTTT
TRBD1	TRBV5-1	16	NA	TRBJ1-2	CASSSATGGPSIGYTF	TGCGCCAGCAGCTCGGCGACAGGGGGGCCAAGTATAGGCTACACCTTC
NA	TRBV27	12	few	TRBJ1-5	CASSLGGQPQHF	TGTGCCAGCAGCCTCGGGGGTCAGCCCCAGCATTTT
NA	TRBV2	13	NA	TRBJ1-1	CASSVGRWTEAFF	TGTGCCAGCAGTGTGGGGAGATGGACTGAAGCTTTCTTT
NA	TRBV14	17	NA	TRBJ1-3	CASSQEGGLRSGNTIYF	TGTGCCAGCAGCCAAGAGGGGGGTCTACGGTCTGGAAACACCATATATTTT
TRBD2	TRBV9	16	once	TRBJ2-2	CASSETGTMNTGELFF	TGTGCCAGCAGCGAGACCGGGACTATGAACACCGGGGAGCTGTTTTTT
TRBD2	TRBV11-2	12	few	TRBJ2-3	CASSVTGGTQYF	TGTGCCAGCAGCGTCACGGGAGGGACGCAGTATTTT
NA	TRBV6-5	14	NA	TRBJ2-3	CAAGRAGLRDTQYF	TGTGCCGCAGGGCGGGCGGGACTCAGAGATACGCAGTATTTT
TRBD2	TRBV5-1	16	NA	TRBJ2-7	CASSLAWREGRNEQYF	TGCGCCAGCAGCTTGGCCTGGCGGGAGGGTCGGAACGAGCAGTACTTC
TRBD2	TRBV7-3	16	NA	TRBJ2-3	CASSEGTSGSTDTQYF	TGTGCCAGCAGCGAAGGGACTAGCGGGAGTACAGATACGCAGTATTTT
TRBD1	TRBV4-1	16	NA	TRBJ2-2	CASSQEGTGGTGELFF	TGCGCCAGCAGCCAAGAAGGGACAGGGGGCACCGGGGAGCTGTTTTTT
NA	TRBV7-6	13	NA	TRBJ1-3	CASSFFTGNTIYF	TGTGCCAGCAGCTTCTTTACTGGAAACACCATATATTTT
TRBD2	TRBV10-3	16	NA	TRBJ2-3	CAISDPSGSSDDTQYF	TGTGCCATCAGTGATCCTAGCGGGAGCTCCGATGATACGCAGTATTTT
NA	TRBV9	15	NA	TRBJ1-4	CASSVGYGTNEKLFF	TGTGCCAGCAGCGTAGGGTACGGGACTAATGAAAAACTGTTTTTT
TRBD1	TRBV19	12	NA	TRBJ2-7	CASSFRDREQYF	TGTGCCAGTAGCTTCCGGGACAGAGAGCAGTACTTC
TRBD2	TRBV6-5	15	NA	TRBJ2-1	CASSLLAGVYNEQFF	TGTGCCAGCAGCCTCCTAGCGGGAGTTTACAATGAGCAGTTCTTC
TRBD2	TRBV4-2	15	NA	TRBJ2-7	CASSRELAGGYEQYF	TGTGCCAGCAGCCGCGAACTAGCGGGAGGGTACGAGCAGTACTTC
TRBD1	TRBV5-4	16	NA	TRBJ2-3	CASSLEGGVSTDTQYF	TGTGCCAGCAGCTTGGAAGGGGGCGTAAGCACAGATACGCAGTATTTT
NA	TRBV30	14	NA	TRBJ1-2	CAWSTSTVSHGYTF	TGTGCCTGGAGTACCTCGACAGTCTCCCATGGCTACACCTTC
NA	TRBV18	16	NA	TRBJ1-1	CASSPVLGGHRSEAFF	TGTGCCAGCTCACCCGTTCTGGGGGGGCATCGATCTGAAGCTTTCTTT